The clone carrying this TCR beta chain occurred a few times. Its target is unknown. Clones were read by immunoSEQ multiplex PCR, and TCRdb kept only the in-frame ones, dropping some. The sample has about 25,000 clones; 80% to 90% are singletons. This sample was included in a study of OX40 agonist ivuxolimab in advanced cancers. Notes on the study in general: Some nonresponders additionally presented with little normalized T-cell clonal expansion.

The source material was CD4+ or CD8+ T cells sorted from blood, sampled in a trial of the OX40 agonist ivuxolimab. This receptor was taken from an adult with an advanced solid tumor such as melanoma, head and neck, liver or kidney cancer.

This CDR3 is CASTDGTGGPDTQYF. The CDR3, as DNA: TGTGCCAGCACCGATGGAACGGGGGGGCCAGATACGCAGTATTTT. The chain is built from TRBV5-8 and TRBJ2-3, with TRBD2 identical over 8 bases. The germline V gene encodes CDR1 SGHTS and CDR2 YDEGEE. The CDR3 is 15 amino acids. The ends lost 6 bases at V and 4 bases at J; junction bases unmatched: 10.